This section outlines one TCR beta chain sequence together with its context. What it recognizes is unknown. Sample-barcoded 5' priming and a J-beta primer mix drove a second PCR of about 6 to 11 cycles. A single record per CDR3 protein comes from TCRdb applying MiXCR to the 5' RACE reads. The sample holds 2 million or so distinct CDR3 sequences, 40% to 55% seen once. This entry is derived from a study of blood T cells in healthy people across ages. Study-level points and caveats: Those diversity estimates obtained from one million T cells were thought to be underestimates.

From germline, CDR1 is SGHTA and CDR2 FQGNSA. Deletions cut 5 bases from V and 0 bases from J, with 20 bases between. The CDR3 extends over 18 amino acids. The TCR sequence derives from a middle-aged woman in good health. Sequenced input: blood. The V and J genes are TRBV7-2 and TRBJ2-1; D may be TRBD2 (5 bases). The CDR3 is CASSPREDWSSSYNEQFF. CDR3 DNA: TGTGCCAGCAGCCCCCGTGAGGACTGGTCCAGCTCCTACAATGAGCAGTTCTTC.